This TCR beta chain was obtained from a study of identical twins (dated by TCRdb to the mid-2010s). Concerning the study at large: TCR alpha and beta repertoires from monozygotic twins, unrelated adults of various ages and cord blood were deep-sequenced to test whether fetal clonotypes persist. Replicate twin experiments were performed at different times using different library preparation protocols to rule out contamination.

This clonotype came up many times. Its cognate antigen has yet to be identified. No much larger clone exists at a distance of one base, and base qualities are not known. The library was prepared using 5' RACE. Instrument on record: Illumina HiSeq 2000. Template switching introduced a universal primer binding site; the final cDNA contained a unique molecular identifier, enabling accurate counting of TCR cDNA molecules. First-strand cDNA for TCR alpha and beta chains was synthesized from specific primers in the conserved constant-segment region. To control for contamination, each cDNA library was double barcoded with a SMART-Mk sample barcode plus Illumina barcodes. TruSeq adapter sequences along with Illumina sample barcodes were introduced in two successive PCR steps. TCR alpha and beta cDNA libraries were sequenced on the Illumina HiSeq platform with custom primers. Per the original workflow: Raw reads were processed with MiGEC to extract unique molecular identifiers, and MiXCR was used to determine CDR3 positions. Recombination models were inferred per individual with the repgenHMM and IGoR tools using an EM algorithm. Shared clonotypes were analyzed with the tcR package in R, and sharing was normalized by the product of cloneset sizes. To study raw recombination free of thymic and clonal selection effects, out-of-frame nonproductive sequences were analyzed. TCRdb took the public reads, trimmed them with fastp at Q25, ran MiXCR for clone calling and kept in-frame beta chains. For every CDR3 protein sequence, its rows merge into one entry that carries the most common genes and DNA. TCRdb assigned the V and J calls; the authors' analysis was not used. Counted in this sample were about 200,000 distinct CDR3 sequences; around 6.8% of them appeared once. Just under 2% of the sample comes from the top ten.

General conclusions and limits of the study: Conclusions relied on cross-sectional statistical analysis, since the same donors could not be followed over many years. Compared with coincidental sharing between unrelated individuals, an excess of low generation-probability sequences was observed among out-of-frame TCR alpha sequences shared between twins. In monozygotic twins, recombination models systematically underestimated out-of-frame TCR alpha sharing, but the models matched the sharing seen between unrelated individuals. Invariant T cells such as MAIT and iNKT could partly confound zero-insertion analyses, though diverse VJ usage argued against this for most clonotypes. A weaker excess of twin sharing was found in beta out-of-frame sequences because the signal-to-noise ratio was lowered by fewer shared sequences. Fewer insertions were carried by abundant cord blood beta clonotypes; a weaker similar trend was observed in young adult naive repertoires, while no such trend was observed in memory repertoires.

All donors were healthy Caucasians. The twin cohort consisted of three pairs of female monozygotic twins, all aged roughly 18 to 29 years. Miltenyi CD45RO+ enrichment and human naive T-cell isolation kits were used to isolate memory (CD45RO+) and naive T cells from PBMC. V is clipped by 6 bases and J by 5 bases, and the sequence between their germline boundaries is 9 bases long. Counted from cysteine to phenylalanine, this CDR3 has 12 amino acids. Only the CDR3 region is kept as DNA, spanning 36 bases read in frame from base 1. For CDR1 and CDR2, the germline V gene lists MNHEY and SVGEGT. This same sample was also taken into another study, of yellow fever vaccine responses in identical twins. From the second report: The authors reported that the T cell response to vaccination in identical twins appeared partly convergent and partly personalized. In identical twins, the study followed T cell clones that responded to the vaccine with precision.

The chain is made from TRBV6-2 or TRBV6-3 and TRBJ2-3; no D gene can be assigned with confidence. The sequence derives from a woman between 18 and 29 years old in good health. The sequencing input was memory (CD45RO+) T cells sorted from blood. The cell subset or site tag for this specimen amounts to: CD45RO+ enriched T cells. The CDR3 here reads CASRTLGDTQYF. DNA sequence: TGTGCCAGCAGGACTTTGGGAGATACGCAGTATTTT.